A selection of T cell receptor beta chains follows, all from one sample in a study of vaccination and CD4 T cells after COVID-19. TCRdb independently ran MiXCR on the PCR reads; one entry per CDR3 protein. Seen here are about 26,000 distinct CDR3 sequences, 36% observed once, and the top ten hold about 3.2%. Antigen specificity for these receptors is unknown. The material was CD4+ T cells from blood, cultured in vitro, obtained about 7 months after SARS-CoV-2 vaccination. These receptors were collected from a human donor who had recovered from COVID-19. Each CDR3 is given with its conserved first and last residue. The order of the fields is J gene, V gene, CDR3 protein.

TRBJ2-1,TRBV7-9,CASSLAGTSGLHEQFF
TRBJ2-7,TRBV4-2,CASSQGSGESYEQYF
TRBJ1-6,TRBV25-1,CASSDPRTGGNSPLHF
TRBJ2-5,TRBV18,CASSPGVAGYQETQYF
TRBJ2-5,TRBV7-8,CASSFGGETQYF
TRBJ1-1,TRBV2,CASSEFGPAAGAFF
TRBJ2-5,TRBV10-3,CAISEREFETQYF
TRBJ2-7,TRBV28,CASSTGTLYEQYF
TRBJ2-1,TRBV27,CASSLIQPQSRNEQFF
TRBJ1-1,TRBV5-4,CASSLDGGGTEAFF
TRBJ2-7,TRBV6-1,CASSVRTGRNEQYF
TRBJ2-5,TRBV15,CATSRRLAGGPTQETQYF
TRBJ1-1,TRBV5-8,CASWKGGTGDTEAFF
TRBJ1-6,TRBV5-1,CASSRLWDGDSPLHF
TRBJ2-1,TRBV24-1,CATPPGTRYNEQFF
TRBJ2-5,TRBV30,CAWSIAGGAETQYF
TRBJ2-7,TRBV7-8,CASSDSGSPPYEQYF
TRBJ2-7,TRBV6-5,CASSYQGTGVYEQYF
TRBJ2-1,TRBV20-1,CSARLAGGPQDLNEQFF
TRBJ2-7,TRBV5-1,CASSYGLADSYEQYF
TRBJ2-1,TRBV24-1,CATSAATGGNEQFF
TRBJ1-1,TRBV20-1,CSAREHLNTEAFF
TRBJ2-3,TRBV11-3,CASSFRTAVGTDTQYF
TRBJ1-1,TRBV28,CASSLRGLNTEAFF
TRBJ2-7,TRBV6-1,CASTRGGLGGEQYF
TRBJ1-1,TRBV5-4,CASSPRDRLGTEAFF
TRBJ2-1,TRBV6-4,CASSDSAGGMDEQFF
TRBJ2-2,TRBV20-1,CSAPRSENGELFF
TRBJ2-7,TRBV20-1,CSASNYEQYF
TRBJ2-5,TRBV5-4,CASSRGGPQETQYF
TRBJ2-1,TRBV20-1,CSAPYPGVGNEQFF
TRBJ2-7,TRBV20-1,CSAGGLAEYEQYF
TRBJ2-5,TRBV28,CASSLAGQPGSGRTQYF
TRBJ2-1,TRBV28,CASSPARGHGNEQFF